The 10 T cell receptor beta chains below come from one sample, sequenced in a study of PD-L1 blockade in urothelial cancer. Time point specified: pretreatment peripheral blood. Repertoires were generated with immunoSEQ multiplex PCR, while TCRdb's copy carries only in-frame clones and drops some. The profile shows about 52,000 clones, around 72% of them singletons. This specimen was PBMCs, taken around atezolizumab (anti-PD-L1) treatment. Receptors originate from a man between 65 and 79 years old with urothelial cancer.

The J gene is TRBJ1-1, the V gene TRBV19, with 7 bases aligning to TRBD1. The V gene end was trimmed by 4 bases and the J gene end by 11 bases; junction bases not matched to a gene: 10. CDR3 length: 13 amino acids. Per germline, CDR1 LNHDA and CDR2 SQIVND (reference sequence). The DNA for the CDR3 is TGTGCCAGTAGTACCACAGGGACAGTAGTTGCTTTCTTT. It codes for CASSTTGTVVAFF.

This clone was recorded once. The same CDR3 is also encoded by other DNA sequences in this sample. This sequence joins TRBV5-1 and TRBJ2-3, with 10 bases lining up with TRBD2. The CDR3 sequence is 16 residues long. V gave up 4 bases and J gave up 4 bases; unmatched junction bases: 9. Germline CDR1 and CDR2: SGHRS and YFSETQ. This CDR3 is CASSPRTSGPSDTQYF. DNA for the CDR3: TGCGCCAGCAGCCCTAGGACTAGCGGCCCTTCAGATACGCAGTATTTT.

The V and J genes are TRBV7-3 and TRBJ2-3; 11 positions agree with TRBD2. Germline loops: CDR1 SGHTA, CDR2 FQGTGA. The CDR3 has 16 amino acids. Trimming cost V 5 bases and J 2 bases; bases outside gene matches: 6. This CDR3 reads CASSEGTSGLTDTQYF. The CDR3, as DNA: TGTGCCAGCAGCGAAGGGACTAGCGGTCTCACAGATACGCAGTATTTT.

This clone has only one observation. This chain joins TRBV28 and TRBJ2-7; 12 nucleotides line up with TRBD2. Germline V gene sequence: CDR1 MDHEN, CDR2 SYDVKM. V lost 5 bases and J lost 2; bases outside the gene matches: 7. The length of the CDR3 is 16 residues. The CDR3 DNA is TGTGCCAGCAGTCTCGGACTAGCGGGAACCCCCTACGAGCAGTACTTC. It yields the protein CASSLGLAGTPYEQYF.

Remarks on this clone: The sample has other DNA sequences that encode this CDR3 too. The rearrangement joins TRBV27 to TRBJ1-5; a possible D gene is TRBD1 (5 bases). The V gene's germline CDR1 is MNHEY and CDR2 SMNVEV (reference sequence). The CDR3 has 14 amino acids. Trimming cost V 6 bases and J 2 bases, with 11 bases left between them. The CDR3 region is CASSRQGGNQPQHF. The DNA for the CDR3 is TGTGCCAGCAGCCGGCAGGGCGGCAATCAGCCCCAGCATTTT.

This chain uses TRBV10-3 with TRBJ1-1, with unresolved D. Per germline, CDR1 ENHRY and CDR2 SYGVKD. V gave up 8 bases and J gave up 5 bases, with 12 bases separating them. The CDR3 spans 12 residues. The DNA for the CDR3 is TGTGCCATCTGGGATGGGAGTACTGAAGCTTTCTTT. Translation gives CAIWDGSTEAFF.

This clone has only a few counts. The CDR3 here is CASSYLWPEQPQHF. CDR3 nucleotide sequence: TGTGCCAGCAGTTACCTCTGGCCAGAACAGCCCCAGCATTTT. The V call is TRBV6-5, the J call TRBJ1-5; no clear D. Per the germline V gene, CDR1 is MNHEY and CDR2 is SVGAGI. The V end was cut by 2 bases, the J end by 7 bases, with 12 bases between. This CDR3 comprises 14 residues.

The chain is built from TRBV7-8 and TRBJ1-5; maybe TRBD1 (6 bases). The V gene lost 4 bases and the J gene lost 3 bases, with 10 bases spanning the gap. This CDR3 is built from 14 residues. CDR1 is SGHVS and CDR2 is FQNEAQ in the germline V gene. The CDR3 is CASSSGQYNQPQHF. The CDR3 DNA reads TGTGCCAGCAGCTCCGGACAGTACAATCAGCCCCAGCATTTT.

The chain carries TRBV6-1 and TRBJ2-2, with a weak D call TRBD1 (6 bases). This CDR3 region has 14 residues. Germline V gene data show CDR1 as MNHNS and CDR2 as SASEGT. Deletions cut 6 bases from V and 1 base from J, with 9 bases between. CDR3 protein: CASRGQLNTGELFF. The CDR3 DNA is TGTGCCAGCAGAGGACAGCTGAACACCGGGGAGCTGTTTTTT.

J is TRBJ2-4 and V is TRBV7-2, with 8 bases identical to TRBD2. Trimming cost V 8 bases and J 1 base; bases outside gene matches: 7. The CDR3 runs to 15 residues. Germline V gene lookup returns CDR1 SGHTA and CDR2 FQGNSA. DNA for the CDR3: TGTGCCAGCGCCACGGGGGGGATGGCCAAAAACATTCAGTACTTC. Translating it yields CASATGGMAKNIQYF.